This T cell receptor beta chain is from a study of T cell changes during pregnancy in multiple sclerosis. This table comes from immunoSEQ multiplex PCR, and its TCRdb copy is limited to in-frame clones, with some not included. The top ten clones hold 1.6% of a sample with approximately 100,000 clones, 75% to 95% of them seen once. This CDR3 contains 11 residues. CDR1 is DFQATT and CDR2 is SNEGSKA in the germline V gene (reference sequence). As regards this clone: The junction departs from germline at one end; a sequencing error may be responsible. The sample carries other DNA sequences with the same CDR3.

This chain joins TRBV20-1 and TRBJ2-7; no reliable D call. This specimen consisted of peripheral blood, obtained before pregnancy. The sequence was obtained from a female donor with multiple sclerosis, enrolled in a pregnancy study. The CDR3 protein is CSARGDYEQYF. Here the CDR3 DNA reads TGCAGTGCCAGAGGAGACTACGAGCAGTACTTC.